The 14 T cell receptor beta chains below come from one sample, sequenced in a study of blood T cell repertoires in COVID-19. TCRdb keeps only in-frame clones here, not all; method: immunoSEQ multiplex PCR. The repertoire holds roughly 140,000 clones, with around 80% as singletons. Sequences were obtained from peripheral blood. These receptors came from a woman aged 55-70 years with acute or convalescent COVID-19.

The V call is TRBV30, the J call TRBJ2-7; D might be TRBD2 (5 bases). This CDR3 is 14 amino acids long. V shed 3 bases and J shed 5 bases, with 17 bases lying between them. Germline values: CDR1 GTSNPN, CDR2 SVGIG (reference sequence). The CDR3 protein is CAWSLSRVFDEQYF. CDR3 nucleotides: TGTGCCTGGAGCCTTTCGAGGGTCTTCGACGAGCAGTACTTC.

The rearrangement uses TRBV3-1 (or the pseudogene TRBV3-2) and TRBJ2-5; D might be TRBD2 (6 bases). The CDR3 contains 17 residues. CDR1 is LGHDT and CDR2 is YNNKEL in the germline V gene (reference sequence). V lost 1 base, J lost 3 bases, and 18 bases lay in between. CDR3 in amino acids: CASSQGTRESGEETQYF. In DNA form, the CDR3 reads TGTGCCAGCAGCCAAGGAACACGGGAGTCGGGGGAAGAGACCCAGTACTTC.

V is TRBV18 and J is TRBJ1-1; D uncertain. CDR1 and CDR2 from the germline V gene are KGHSH and LQKENI. This CDR3 is built from 13 residues. V dropped 0 bases and J dropped 4 bases, with 6 bases sitting between them. The CDR3 DNA follows: TGTGCCAGCTCACCACCTCCTCCCACTGAAGCTTTCTTT. Translated, it gives CASSPPPPTEAFF.

This clone was counted many times. The V and J genes are TRBV25-1 and TRBJ1-2; 8 nucleotides match TRBD1. The CDR3 sequence is 15 residues long. The ends lost 4 bases at V and 5 bases at J; junction bases unmatched: 9. CDR1 is MGHDK and CDR2 is SYGVNS in the germline V gene. As DNA, the CDR3 is TGTGCCAGCAGTGCCTCAGGGGGCGCCCGGTATGGCTACACCTTC. It codes for CASSASGGARYGYTF.

This clone was seen a handful of times. The sample holds other DNA sequences that translate to the same CDR3. The V gene is TRBV30, the J gene TRBJ1-6, with TRBD1 identical over 9 bases. CDR1 is GTSNPN, CDR2 SVGIG, per germline (reference sequence). The CDR3 consists of 13 residues. V was clipped by 3 bases and J by 9 bases; unmatched bases: 3. The CDR3 sequence: CAWRDRGSSPLHF. The CDR3 DNA follows: TGTGCCTGGAGGGACAGGGGTTCTTCACCCCTCCACTTT.

This chain joins TRBV19 and TRBJ1-2, with 8 nucleotides matching TRBD1. J gave up 6 bases and V 5 bases, and 11 bases lay outside the gene matches. Germline CDR1 is LNHDA and CDR2 is SQIVND (reference sequence). The CDR3 loop spans 15 amino acids. CDR3 amino acids: CASSPSDRVVDGYTF. CDR3 coding DNA: TGTGCCAGTAGTCCGTCGGACAGGGTCGTGGATGGCTACACCTTC.

This chain joins TRBV7-2 and TRBJ2-5; D might be TRBD2 (6 bases). Germline CDR1 reads SGHTA; CDR2 reads FQGNSA. This CDR3 is 15 amino acids long. The ends were cut back, 2 bases at V and 2 bases at J, with 12 bases in the middle. CDR3 in amino acids: CASSLWGRNQETQYF. The CDR3 region has the DNA TGTGCCAGCAGCTTATGGGGGAGGAATCAAGAGACCCAGTACTTC. The entire variable domain, with the rest obtained from reference TRBV7-2 and TRBJ2-5, is as follows: GAGVSQSPSNKVTEKGKDVELRCDPISGHTALYWYRQSLGQGLEFLIYFQGNSAPDKSGLPSDRFSAERTGGSVSTLTIQRTQQEDSAVYLCASSLWGRNQETQYFGPGTRLLVL.

As DNA, the CDR3 is TGCGCCAGCAGCCAGGCTAGCGGGGGTTCCAATGAGCAGTTCTTC. Amino acids: CASSQASGGSNEQFF. The chain carries TRBV4-1 and TRBJ2-1, with TRBD2 matching over 10 bases. CDR1 and CDR2 (germline): MGHRA, YSYEKL. This CDR3 contains 15 residues. Germline trimming cut 3 bases from V and 6 bases from J; bases unmatched to any gene: 5.

The chain links TRBV3-1 (or the pseudogene TRBV3-2) to TRBJ2-1; TRBD2 is a possible D gene (5 bases). The CDR3 sequence is 12 residues long. V dropped 1 base and J dropped 14 bases, with 12 bases sitting between them. Germline CDR1 reads LGHDT; CDR2 reads YNNKEL (reference sequence). CDR3 residues: CASSQGFGKKFF. The CDR3, as DNA: TGTGCCAGCAGCCAAGGTTTCGGGAAAAAGTTCTTC.

The rearrangement links TRBV6-1 to TRBJ1-5; D might be TRBD1 (5 bases). The CDR3 has 14 amino acids. V was pared by 1 base and J by 4 bases, with 8 bases between. Per germline, CDR1 MNHNS and CDR2 SASEGT. CDR3 nucleotide sequence: TGTGCCAGCAGTGAAGGGGCAGGGAATCAGCCCCAGCATTTT. This sequence encodes CASSEGAGNQPQHF.

The chain uses TRBV10-3 and TRBJ2-2; 7 positions agree with TRBD1. The germline V gene encodes CDR1 ENHRY and CDR2 SYGVKD. This CDR3 is 15 amino acids long. V trimming: 10 bases; J trimming: 5 bases; junction bases outside the gene matches: 13. The CDR3 spells CATGPLGQSTGELFF. The CDR3 bases are TGTGCCACGGGTCCATTGGGACAGTCTACCGGGGAGCTGTTTTTT.

CDR3 loop: CASSLEIPGRIAYNEQFF. The CDR3 DNA is TGCGCCAGCAGCTTGGAGATTCCGGGGAGGATCGCCTACAATGAGCAGTTCTTC. The V and J genes are TRBV5-1 and TRBJ2-1; TRBD2 might be the D (6 bases). Germline assignment: CDR1 SGHRS and CDR2 YFSETQ. The CDR3 sequence is 18 residues long. V lost 0 bases and J 2 bases, leaving 18 bases between the germline ends.

J is TRBJ1-5 and V is TRBV28, with no clear D. CDR1 MDHEN and CDR2 SYDVKM come from the germline V gene. The CDR3 is 13 amino acids. Trimming shortened V by 6 bases and J by 0 bases, and 6 bases separated the two germline ends. CDR3 nucleotide sequence: TGTGCCAGCAGGAGAAATAGCAATCAGCCCCAGCATTTT. Translated, it gives CASRRNSNQPQHF.

This chain links TRBV6-2 or TRBV6-3 with TRBJ2-7, with D tentatively TRBD2 (6 bases). There are 15 residues in the CDR3. CDR1 MNHEY and CDR2 SVGEGT come from the germline V gene. V was trimmed by 8 bases and J by 4 bases, leaving 21 bases between them. CDR3 coding DNA: TGTGCCAGCCGCCCAGTGGGACTTGGGAATTACGAGCAGTACTTC. Translation gives CASRPVGLGNYEQYF.